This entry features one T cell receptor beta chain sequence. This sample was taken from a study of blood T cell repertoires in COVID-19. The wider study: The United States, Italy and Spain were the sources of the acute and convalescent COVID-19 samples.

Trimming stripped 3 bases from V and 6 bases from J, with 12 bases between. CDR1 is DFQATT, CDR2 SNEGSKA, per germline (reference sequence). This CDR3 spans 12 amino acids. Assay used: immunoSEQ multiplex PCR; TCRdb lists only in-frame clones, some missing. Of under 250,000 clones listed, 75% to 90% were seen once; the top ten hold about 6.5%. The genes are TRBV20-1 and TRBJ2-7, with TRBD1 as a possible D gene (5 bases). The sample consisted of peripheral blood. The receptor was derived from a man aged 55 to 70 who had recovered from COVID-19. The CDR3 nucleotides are TGCAGTGCTAGTACAGGTCGCGGCGAGCAGTACTTC. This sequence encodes CSASTGRGEQYF.